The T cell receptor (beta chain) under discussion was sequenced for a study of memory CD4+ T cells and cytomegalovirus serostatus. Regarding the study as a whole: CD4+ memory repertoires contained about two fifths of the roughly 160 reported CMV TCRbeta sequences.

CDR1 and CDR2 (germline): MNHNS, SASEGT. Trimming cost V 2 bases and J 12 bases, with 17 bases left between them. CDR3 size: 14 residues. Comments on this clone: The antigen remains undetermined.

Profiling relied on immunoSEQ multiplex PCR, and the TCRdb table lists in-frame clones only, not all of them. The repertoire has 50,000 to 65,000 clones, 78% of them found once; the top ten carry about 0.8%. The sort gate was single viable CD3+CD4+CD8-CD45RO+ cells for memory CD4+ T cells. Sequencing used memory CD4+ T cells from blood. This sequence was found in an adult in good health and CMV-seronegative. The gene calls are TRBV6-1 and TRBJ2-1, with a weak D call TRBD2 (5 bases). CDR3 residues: CASSEYISAGRQFF. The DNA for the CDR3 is TGTGCCAGCAGTGAATATATTAGCGCTGGACGGCAGTTCTTC.